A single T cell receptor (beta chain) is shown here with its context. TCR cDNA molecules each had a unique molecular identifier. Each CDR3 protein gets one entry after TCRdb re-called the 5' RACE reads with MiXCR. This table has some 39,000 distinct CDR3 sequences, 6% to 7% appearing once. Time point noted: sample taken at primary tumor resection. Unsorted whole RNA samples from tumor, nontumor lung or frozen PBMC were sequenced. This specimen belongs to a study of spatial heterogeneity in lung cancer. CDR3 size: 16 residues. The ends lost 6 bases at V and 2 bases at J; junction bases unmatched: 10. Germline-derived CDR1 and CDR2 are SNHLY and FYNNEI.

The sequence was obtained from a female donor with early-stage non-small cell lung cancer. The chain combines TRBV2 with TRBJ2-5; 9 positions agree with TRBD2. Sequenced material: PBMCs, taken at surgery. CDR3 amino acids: CASSGRAGGPQETQYF. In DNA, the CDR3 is TGTGCCAGCAGCGGCAGAGCGGGGGGCCCACAAGAGACCCAGTACTTC. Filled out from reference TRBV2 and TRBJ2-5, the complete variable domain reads EPEVTQTPSHQVTQMGQEVILRCVPISNHLYFYWYRQILGQKVEFLVSFYNNEISEKSEIFDDQFSVERPDGSNFTLKIRSTKLEDSAMYFCASSGRAGGPQETQYFGPGTRLLVL.